This entry describes one T cell receptor (beta chain). Its cognate antigen is unknown. This entry is derived from a study of chemoradiotherapy in HPV16-positive cancers. General study points: For HPV16-positive patients, expanding HPV-responsive T cells associated with longer recurrence-free survival. Only a couple of HPV16-positive patients supplied the functional HPV-specificity definition. During treatment, candidate HPV-specific clones and E7-related motifs expanded in tumor.

Germline lookup yields CDR1 MNHEY and CDR2 SMNVEV (reference sequence). CDR3 length equals 15 residues. The J segment lost 4 bases and the V segment lost 3 bases, leaving 7 bases of the junction unmatched. Data came from immunoSEQ multiplex PCR; TCRdb stores just in-frame clones and leaves some out. The sample yields some 2,200 clones, 84% seen once. V gene TRBV27 combines with J gene TRBJ2-7; 9 positions match TRBD2. This sequence was found in a human donor with HPV-associated anogenital cancer. Sequences were derived from tumor tissue, sampled from a patient who underwent chemoradiotherapy. CDR3 bases: TGTGCCAGCAGTTTGGTAGCGGGGGCTTTATACGAGCAGTACTTC. Translating gives CASSLVAGALYEQYF.